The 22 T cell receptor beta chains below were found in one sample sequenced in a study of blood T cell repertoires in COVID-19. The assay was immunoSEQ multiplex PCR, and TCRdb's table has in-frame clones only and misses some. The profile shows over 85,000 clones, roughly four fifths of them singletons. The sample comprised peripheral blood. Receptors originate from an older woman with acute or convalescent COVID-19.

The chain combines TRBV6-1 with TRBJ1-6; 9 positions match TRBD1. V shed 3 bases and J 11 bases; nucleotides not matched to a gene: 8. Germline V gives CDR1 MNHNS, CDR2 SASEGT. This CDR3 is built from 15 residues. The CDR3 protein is CASSEWTGELAPLHF. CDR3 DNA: TGTGCCAGCAGTGAGTGGACAGGGGAGTTGGCACCCCTCCACTTT.

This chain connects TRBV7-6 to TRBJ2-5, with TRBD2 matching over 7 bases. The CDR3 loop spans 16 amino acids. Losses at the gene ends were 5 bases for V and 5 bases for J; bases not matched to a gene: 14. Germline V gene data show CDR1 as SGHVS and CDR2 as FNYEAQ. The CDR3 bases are TGTGCCAGCAGCCCTTCGGCACTAGCGATTGGGGAGACCCAGTACTTC. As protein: CASSPSALAIGETQYF.

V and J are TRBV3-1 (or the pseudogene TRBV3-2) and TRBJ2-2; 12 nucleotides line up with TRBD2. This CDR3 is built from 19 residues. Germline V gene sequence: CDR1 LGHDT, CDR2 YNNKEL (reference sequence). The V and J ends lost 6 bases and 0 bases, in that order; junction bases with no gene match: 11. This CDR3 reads CASSDDRLAGDSNTGELFF. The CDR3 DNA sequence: TGTGCCAGCAGTGACGACCGACTAGCGGGGGACTCGAACACCGGGGAGCTGTTTTTT.

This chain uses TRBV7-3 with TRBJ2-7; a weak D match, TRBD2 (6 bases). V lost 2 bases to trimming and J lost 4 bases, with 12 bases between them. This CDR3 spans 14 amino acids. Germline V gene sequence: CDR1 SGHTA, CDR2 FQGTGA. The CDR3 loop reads CASSLAGLGYEQYF. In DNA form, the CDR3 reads TGTGCCAGCAGCTTAGCGGGACTGGGATACGAGCAGTACTTC.

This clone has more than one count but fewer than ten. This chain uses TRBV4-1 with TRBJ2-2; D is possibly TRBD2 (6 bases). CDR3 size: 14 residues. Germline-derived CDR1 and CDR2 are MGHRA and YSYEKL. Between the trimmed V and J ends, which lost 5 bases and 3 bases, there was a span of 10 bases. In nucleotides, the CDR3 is TGCGCCAGCAGCGCCCGGGACTACACCGGGGAGCTGTTTTTT. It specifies CASSARDYTGELFF.

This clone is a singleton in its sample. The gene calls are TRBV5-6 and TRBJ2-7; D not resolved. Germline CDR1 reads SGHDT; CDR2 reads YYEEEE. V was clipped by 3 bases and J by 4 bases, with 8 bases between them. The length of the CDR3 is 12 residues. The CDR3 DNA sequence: TGTGCCAGCAGCTGGGCAGGTTACGAGCAGTACTTC. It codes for CASSWAGYEQYF.

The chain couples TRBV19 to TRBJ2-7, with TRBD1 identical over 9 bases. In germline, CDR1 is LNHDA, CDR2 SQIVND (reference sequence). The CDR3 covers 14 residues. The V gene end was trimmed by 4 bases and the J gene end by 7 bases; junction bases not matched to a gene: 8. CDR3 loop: CASSSGTGTIEQYF. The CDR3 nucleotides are TGTGCCAGTAGTAGCGGGACAGGGACGATAGAGCAGTACTTC.

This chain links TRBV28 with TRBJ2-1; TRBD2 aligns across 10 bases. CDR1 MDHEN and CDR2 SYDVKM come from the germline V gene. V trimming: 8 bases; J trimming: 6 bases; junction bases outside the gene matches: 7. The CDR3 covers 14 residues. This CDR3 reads CASLWASGGNEQFF. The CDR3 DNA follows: TGTGCCAGCCTTTGGGCTAGCGGGGGCAATGAGCAGTTCTTC.

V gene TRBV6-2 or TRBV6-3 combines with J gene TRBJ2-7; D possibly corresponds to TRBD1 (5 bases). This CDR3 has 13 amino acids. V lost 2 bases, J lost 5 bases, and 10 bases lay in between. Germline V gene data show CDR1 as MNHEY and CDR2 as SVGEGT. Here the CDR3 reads CASSYSRAHEQYF. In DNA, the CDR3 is TGTGCCAGCAGTTACAGCAGGGCCCACGAGCAGTACTTC.

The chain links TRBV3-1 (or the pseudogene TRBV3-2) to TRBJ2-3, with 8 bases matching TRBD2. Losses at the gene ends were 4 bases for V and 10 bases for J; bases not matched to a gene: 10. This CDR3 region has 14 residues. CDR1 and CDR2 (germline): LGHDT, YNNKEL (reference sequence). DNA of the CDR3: TGTGCCAGCAGCCCACGGGCGGGGGGCAGATCGCAGTATTTT. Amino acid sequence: CASSPRAGGRSQYF.

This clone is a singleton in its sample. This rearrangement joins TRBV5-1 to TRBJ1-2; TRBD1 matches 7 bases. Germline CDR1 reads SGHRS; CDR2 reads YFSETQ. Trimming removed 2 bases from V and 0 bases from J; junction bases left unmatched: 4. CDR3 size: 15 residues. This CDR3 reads CASSLYRGTNYGYTF. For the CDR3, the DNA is TGCGCCAGCAGCTTATACAGGGGCACTAACTATGGCTACACCTTC.

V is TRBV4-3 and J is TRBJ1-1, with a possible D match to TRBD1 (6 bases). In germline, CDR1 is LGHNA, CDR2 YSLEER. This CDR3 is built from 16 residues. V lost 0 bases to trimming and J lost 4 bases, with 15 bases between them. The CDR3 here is CASSQDWGGEVTEAFF. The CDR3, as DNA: TGCGCCAGCAGCCAAGATTGGGGGGGCGAGGTCACTGAAGCTTTCTTT.

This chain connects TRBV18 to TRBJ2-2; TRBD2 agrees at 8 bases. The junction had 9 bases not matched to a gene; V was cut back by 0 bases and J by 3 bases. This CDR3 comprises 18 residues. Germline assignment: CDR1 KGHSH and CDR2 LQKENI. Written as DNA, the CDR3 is TGTGCCAGCTCACCACCGGGGTCCAGCGGGGGATACACCGGGGAGCTGTTTTTT. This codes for CASSPPGSSGGYTGELFF.

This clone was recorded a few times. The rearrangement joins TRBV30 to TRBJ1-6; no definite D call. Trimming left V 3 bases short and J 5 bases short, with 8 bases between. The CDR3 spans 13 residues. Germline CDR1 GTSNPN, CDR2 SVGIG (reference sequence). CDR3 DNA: TGTGCCTGGAGAAAACTAAATAATTCACCCCTCCACTTT. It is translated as CAWRKLNNSPLHF.

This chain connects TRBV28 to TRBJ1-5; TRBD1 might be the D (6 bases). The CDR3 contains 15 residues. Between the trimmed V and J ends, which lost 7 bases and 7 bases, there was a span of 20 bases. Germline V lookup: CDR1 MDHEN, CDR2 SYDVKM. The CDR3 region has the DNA TGTGCCAGCACTGAGCAGGGGACGTTAGGGCAGCCCCAGCATTTT. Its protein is CASTEQGTLGQPQHF.

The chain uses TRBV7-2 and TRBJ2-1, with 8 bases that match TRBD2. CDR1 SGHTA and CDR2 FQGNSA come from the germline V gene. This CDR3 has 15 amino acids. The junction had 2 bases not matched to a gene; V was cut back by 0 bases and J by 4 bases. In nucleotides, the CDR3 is TGTGCCAGCAGCTTAGCTAGCGGGGCATACAATGAGCAGTTCTTC. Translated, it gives CASSLASGAYNEQFF.

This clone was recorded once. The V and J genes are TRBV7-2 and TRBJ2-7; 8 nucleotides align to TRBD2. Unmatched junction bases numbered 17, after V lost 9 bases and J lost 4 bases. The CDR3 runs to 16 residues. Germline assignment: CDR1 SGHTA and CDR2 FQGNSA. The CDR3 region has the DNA TGTGCCAGTATAGAAGGCGGGGGGACGCTGACATACGAGCAGTACTTC. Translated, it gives CASIEGGGTLTYEQYF.

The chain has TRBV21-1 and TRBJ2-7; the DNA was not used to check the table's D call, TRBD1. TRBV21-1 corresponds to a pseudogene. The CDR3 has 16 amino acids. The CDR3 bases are TGTGCCAGCAGCAGCCCCAGGGACAGGGAGGCCTACGAGCAGTACTTC. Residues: CASSSPRDREAYEQYF.

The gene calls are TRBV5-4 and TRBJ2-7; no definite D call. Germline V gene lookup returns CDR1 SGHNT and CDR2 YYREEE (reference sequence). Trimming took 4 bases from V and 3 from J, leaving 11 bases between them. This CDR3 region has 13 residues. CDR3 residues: CASSQAALYEQYF. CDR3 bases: TGTGCCAGCAGCCAGGCAGCCCTCTACGAGCAGTACTTC.

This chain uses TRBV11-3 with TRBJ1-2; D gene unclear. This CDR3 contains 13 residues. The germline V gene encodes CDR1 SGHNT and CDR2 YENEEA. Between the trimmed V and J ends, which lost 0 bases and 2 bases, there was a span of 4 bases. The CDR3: CASSLDPNYGYTF. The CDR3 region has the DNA TGTGCCAGCAGCTTAGACCCGAACTATGGCTACACCTTC. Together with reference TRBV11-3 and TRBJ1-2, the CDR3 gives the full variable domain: EAGVVQSPRYKIIEKKQPVAFWCNPISGHNTLYWYLQNLGQGPELLIRYENEEAVDDSQLPKDRFSAERLKGVDSTLKIQPAELGDSAVYLCASSLDPNYGYTFGSGTRLTVV.

The CDR3 region has the DNA TGTGCCAGCAGTCCTAGGACAGGCCTCTATGGCTACACCTTC. It codes for CASSPRTGLYGYTF. J is TRBJ1-2 and V is TRBV27; 7 bases line up with TRBD1. Germline V gives CDR1 MNHEY, CDR2 SMNVEV (reference sequence). Trimming at V came to 5 bases and at J to 4 bases, leaving 7 bases not matched to a gene. The CDR3 spans 14 residues.

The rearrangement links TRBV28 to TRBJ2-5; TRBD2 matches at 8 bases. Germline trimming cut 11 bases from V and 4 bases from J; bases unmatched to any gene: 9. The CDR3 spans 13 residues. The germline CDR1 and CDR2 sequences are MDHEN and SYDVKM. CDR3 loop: CAGGRGGIETQYF. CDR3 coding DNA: TGTGCCGGTGGGCGCGGGGGGATAGAGACCCAGTACTTC.